The clone carrying this T cell receptor (beta chain) was detected a few times. Antigen specificity is unknown. Extracted RNA was reverse transcribed into cDNA, the sequencing template. Sequenced by immunoSEQ multiplex PCR; TCRdb stores in-frame clones only, minus some. In the table there are 110,000 or so clones, roughly three fifths of which are singletons. Described treatment: oral pan-JAK inhibitor, 5-10 mg twice daily. This entry comes from a study of CD8+ T cells in alopecia areata. For the study at large: Tofacitinib was taken orally by treated patients, and the dose was 5 to 10 mg twice daily.

The CDR3 is 13 amino acids. With 10 bases removed from V and 3 bases from J, the gap between germline ends came to 15 bases. CDR1 is SNHLY, CDR2 FYNNEI, per germline. Points from the study as a whole: There were many expanded lesional clones persisting in scalp and blood during tofacitinib. TCR sharing was clearer in mice than between patients, perhaps partly owing to patient HLA diversity. Normal scalp showed lower clonality than lesional scalp, especially alopecia totalis/universalis.

The origin of this receptor is a human donor with alopecia areata. The sample was CD4+ T cells sorted from blood, taken at week 24, from a patient treated with tofacitinib. The V gene is TRBV2, the J gene TRBJ2-5; the D gene could be TRBD1 or TRBD2 (5 bases each). The DNA of the CDR3 is TGTGCCATCCCAGAGGGGCTGAAAGAGACCCAGTACTTC. It is translated as CAIPEGLKETQYF.